The 27 T cell receptor beta chains presented below share a single source sample, sequenced in a study of preoperative IRX-2 immunotherapy in early breast cancer. Some clones are missing from TCRdb's copy, which holds only in-frame ones; the method was immunoSEQ multiplex PCR. In the table there are 25,000 to 30,000 clones, over 65% of which are singletons. Specified treatment: preoperative locoregional IRX-2 cytokine immunotherapy. Sampling was conducted from a patient treated with IRX-2 immunotherapy. The source of these receptors is a human donor with breast cancer.

This sequence joins TRBV30 and TRBJ1-4, with a tentative D call TRBD1 (5 bases). Germline CDR1 is GTSNPN and CDR2 is SVGIG (reference sequence). This CDR3 has 14 residues. V gave up 0 bases and J gave up 8 bases, with 13 bases separating them. CDR3 sequence reads: CAWSVPRGGEKLFF. The CDR3 nucleotides read TGTGCCTGGAGTGTACCTAGGGGTGGGGAAAAACTGTTTTTT.

The chain recombines TRBV7-6 with TRBJ2-7, with 9 bases aligning to TRBD2. The CDR3 sequence is 16 residues long. The V and J ends lost 5 bases and 8 bases, in that order; junction bases with no gene match: 16. Germline assignment: CDR1 SGHVS and CDR2 FNYEAQ. The CDR3 DNA sequence: TGTGCCAGCAGCCAGCCGGTGGGACTAGCTCCTTACAAGCAGTACTTC. Encoded protein: CASSQPVGLAPYKQYF.

This clone was detected a few times. V is TRBV29-1 and J is TRBJ2-2, with TRBD1 matching 10 bases. Per germline, CDR1 SQVTM and CDR2 ANQGSEA. This CDR3 spans 14 amino acids. V lost 6 bases to trimming and J lost 2 bases; unmatched junction nucleotides: 3. CDR3 DNA sequence: TGCAGCGTAGGACAGGGGGTCAACACCGGGGAGCTGTTTTTT. This codes for CSVGQGVNTGELFF.

The rearrangement joins TRBV5-1 to TRBJ2-6, with no clear D. The CDR3 extends over 14 amino acids. Trimming stripped 2 bases from V and 1 base from J, with 4 bases between. Germline V gene lookup returns CDR1 SGHRS and CDR2 YFSETQ. Written as DNA, the CDR3 is TGCGCCAGCAGCTTAGCGTCTGGGGCCAACGTCCTGACTTTC. Amino acid sequence: CASSLASGANVLTF.

This clone came up a few times. J is TRBJ1-1 and V is TRBV19; the match to TRBD1 covers 10 bases. The CDR3 spans 16 residues. Germline V lookup: CDR1 LNHDA, CDR2 SQIVND (reference sequence). Losses at the gene ends were 6 bases for V and 3 bases for J; bases not matched to a gene: 10. CDR3 DNA: TGTGCCAGTAGGATGACAGGGGGCCCGGGGCACACTGAAGCTTTCTTT. Its protein product is CASRMTGGPGHTEAFF.

CDR3 coding DNA: TGTGCCAGCAGGAGGGGGAACACCGGGGAGCTGTTTTTT. This translates into CASRRGNTGELFF. V usage is TRBV6-8 and J usage is TRBJ2-2; tentatively, D is TRBD1 or TRBD2 (5 bases each). The CDR3 is 13 amino acids. V was shortened by 6 bases and J by 1 base, with 6 bases between the two germline ends. The germline CDR1 and CDR2 sequences are MNHGY and SAAAGT.

The V and J genes are TRBV1 and TRBJ1-4; TRBD1 is the table's D call, not checked against the DNA. TRBV1 is assigned pseudogene status. The CDR3 covers 19 residues. CDR3 DNA: TGCGCCAGCAGCCAAGATTCAAGGGGGTACGTGGGAGTTAATGAAAAACTGTTTTTT. It translates to CASSQDSRGYVGVNEKLFF.

The chain combines TRBV5-1 with TRBJ1-2; D unresolved. This CDR3 is built from 16 residues. The germline V gene encodes CDR1 SGHRS and CDR2 YFSETQ. The V gene lost 4 bases and the J gene lost 2 bases, with 18 bases spanning the gap. The CDR3 bases are TGCGCCAGCAGCCCAAAGGGTGCGGGCTCCAACTATGGCTACACCTTC. It encodes CASSPKGAGSNYGYTF.

This sequence joins TRBV5-1 and TRBJ2-2, with D perhaps matching TRBD1 (6 bases). CDR1 is SGHRS, CDR2 YFSETQ, per germline. V lost 3 bases and J lost 4, with 10 bases in between. The length of the CDR3 is 14 residues. CDR3 DNA sequence: TGCGCCAGCAGCTCGGGACAAAGCACCGGGGAGCTGTTTTTT. It codes for CASSSGQSTGELFF.

As regards this clone: An end of the junction differs from the germline gene, which may be a read error. The genes are TRBV23-1 and TRBJ1-3, with a possible D match to TRBD1 (5 bases). TRBV23-1 is annotated as an ORF whose role is uncertain. This CDR3 spans 14 amino acids. CDR3 region: CASSQSGLGNTIYF. The DNA for the CDR3 is TGCGCCAGCAGCCAATCGGGGCTGGGAAACACCATATATTTT.

The chain is built from TRBV6-8 and TRBJ2-1; no definite D call. The CDR3 extends over 13 amino acids. V lost 6 bases and J lost 9, with 15 bases in between. Per germline, CDR1 MNHGY and CDR2 SAAAGT. CDR3 nucleotides: TGTGCCAGCAGCCGATCACCCACAAGTGAGCAGTTCTTC. It codes for CASSRSPTSEQFF.

The chain is built from TRBV30 and TRBJ2-7, with 11 bases identical to TRBD2. J lost 3 bases, V lost 8 bases, and 6 bases had no gene match. The length of the CDR3 is 13 residues. CDR1 is GTSNPN, CDR2 SVGIG, per germline (reference sequence). CDR3 DNA sequence: TGTGCCGGTAGCGGGAGGGTATTCTACGAGCAGTACTTC. Translation gives CAGSGRVFYEQYF. The full variable domain, with the rest looked up from reference TRBV30 and TRBJ2-7, is SQTIHQWPATLVQPVGSPLSLECTVEGTSNPNLYWYRQAAGRGLQLLFYSVGIGQISSEVPQNLSASRPQDRQFILSSKKLLLSDSGFYLCAGSGRVFYEQYFGPGTRLTVT.

The gene calls are TRBV15 and TRBJ2-1, with a weak D call TRBD1 (5 bases). This CDR3 has 17 amino acids. With 0 bases removed from V and 4 bases from J, the gap between germline ends came to 16 bases. The germline CDR1 and CDR2 sequences are LNHNV and YYDKDF (reference sequence). The CDR3 DNA reads TGTGCCACCAGCAGAGATTTGTGGGGCCCTACATACAATGAGCAGTTCTTC. Translating it yields CATSRDLWGPTYNEQFF.

This chain uses TRBV11-3 with TRBJ2-3; possibly TRBD1 or TRBD2 for D (6 bases each). The germline V and J ends were trimmed by 5 bases and 1 base, with 13 bases remaining between them. The CDR3 is 15 residues long. Germline V gives CDR1 SGHNT, CDR2 YENEEA. This chain's CDR3 is CASSARGDGTDTQYF. The CDR3, as DNA: TGTGCCAGCAGCGCGAGGGGGGATGGCACAGATACGCAGTATTTT.

The chain employs TRBV7-4 and TRBJ1-4; 7 bases agree with TRBD1. This CDR3 comprises 14 residues. The germline V gene encodes CDR1 SGHVT and CDR2 SQSDAQ. Trimming at V came to 1 base and at J to 8 bases, leaving 4 bases not matched to a gene. The CDR3 here is CASSLGQGREKLFF. CDR3 in DNA: TGTGCCAGCAGCTTAGGACAGGGAAGGGAAAAACTGTTTTTT.

The chain combines TRBV28 with TRBJ1-2; possible D gene TRBD1, 6 bases. With 5 bases removed from V and 8 bases from J, the gap between germline ends came to 15 bases. Germline V gene sequence: CDR1 MDHEN, CDR2 SYDVKM. This CDR3 is built from 13 residues. This chain's CDR3 is CASSDTGSRGYTF. As DNA, the CDR3 is TGTGCCAGCAGTGACACAGGGTCTAGGGGCTACACCTTC.

The chain has TRBV19 and TRBJ1-4; 7 bases align to TRBD1. The V gene's germline CDR1 is LNHDA and CDR2 SQIVND (reference sequence). V lost 7 bases, J lost 5 bases, and 10 bases stayed unmatched. This CDR3 has 15 residues. CDR3 nucleotides: TGTGCCAGTACCTCTCGAAGGGGGCGAAATGAAAAACTGTTTTTT. Translating it yields CASTSRRGRNEKLFF.

The rearrangement uses TRBV28 and TRBJ1-4; D remains ambiguous. Trimming removed 5 bases at V and 6 bases at J, with 13 bases between. Germline V lookup: CDR1 MDHEN, CDR2 SYDVKM. The CDR3 contains 14 residues. For the CDR3, the DNA is TGTGCCAGCAGTCCGCATGGGGTGGATGAAAAACTGTTTTTT. Translated, it gives CASSPHGVDEKLFF.

This clone was counted a few times. The rearrangement joins TRBV12-5 to TRBJ2-7; 9 nucleotides agree with TRBD1. The CDR3 covers 14 residues. Germline lookup yields CDR1 LGHNT and CDR2 FRNRAP. Trimming removed 5 bases from V and 5 bases from J; junction bases left unmatched: 7. CDR3 nucleotides: TGTGCTAGTGGTCCGGGGACAGGGTACGACGAGCAGTACTTC. It encodes CASGPGTGYDEQYF.

The genes are TRBV7-1 and TRBJ2-7, with D tentatively TRBD1 (5 bases). TRBV7-1 is recorded as an ORF, its role being uncertain. The germline V and J ends were trimmed by 2 bases and 1 base, with 6 bases remaining between them. CDR3 length: 13 residues. The CDR3 coding sequence is TGTGCCAGCAGCTCAAGGGGATCCTACGAGCAGTACTTC. Protein: CASSSRGSYEQYF.

This clone was recorded a few times. The rearrangement joins TRBV6-8 to TRBJ2-1; 11 bases are a match to TRBD2. The CDR3 runs 14 residues. Germline V CDR1 and CDR2: MNHGY, SAAAGT. The trim removed 7 bases at V and 6 bases at J, leaving 5 bases unmatched. The CDR3 protein is CASIRGLAANEQFF. The DNA for the CDR3 is TGTGCCAGCATCCGGGGACTAGCGGCCAATGAGCAGTTCTTC.

The genes are TRBV28 and TRBJ2-7, with 8 bases lining up with TRBD2. V shed 5 bases, J shed 3 bases, and the junction held 15 bases outside the gene matches. The CDR3 is 17 amino acids. Germline V gene lookup returns CDR1 MDHEN and CDR2 SYDVKM. In DNA, the CDR3 is TGTGCCAGCAGTACCCCCGGGGTTTTCGGGAGGGGCTACGAGCAGTACTTC. This gives the protein CASSTPGVFGRGYEQYF. The complete variable domain, with remaining parts taken from reference TRBV28 and TRBJ2-7, reads DVKVTQSSRYLVKRTGEKVFLECVQDMDHENMFWYRQDPGLGLRLIYFSYDVKMKEKGDIPEGYSVSREKKERFSLILESASTNQTSMYLCASSTPGVFGRGYEQYFGPGTRLTVT.

The V gene is TRBV19, the J gene TRBJ2-1, with 10 bases lining up with TRBD1. The CDR3 contains 15 residues. Germline trimming cut 8 bases from V and 4 bases from J; bases unmatched to any gene: 8. In germline, CDR1 is LNHDA, CDR2 SQIVND (reference sequence). Written as DNA, the CDR3 is TGTGCCAGTCAACCCCGGGACAGGGGATACAATGAGCAGTTCTTC. Protein: CASQPRDRGYNEQFF.

This clone has just a few counts. V and J are TRBV5-1 and TRBJ2-7; a weak D match, TRBD2 (6 bases). Trimming removed 4 bases at V and 0 bases at J, with 14 bases between. The CDR3 has 15 residues. Germline-derived CDR1 and CDR2 are SGHRS and YFSETQ. The CDR3 bases are TGCGCCAGCAGCCAGGTCCCCGGGAGCTCCTACGAGCAGTACTTC. It encodes CASSQVPGSSYEQYF. The full variable domain, rest sourced from reference TRBV5-1 and TRBJ2-7, is KAGVTQTPRYLIKTRGQQVTLSCSPISGHRSVSWYQQTPGQGLQFLFEYFSETQRNKGNFPGRFSGRQFSNSRSEMNVSTLELGDSALYLCASSQVPGSSYEQYFGPGTRLTVT.

This clone was seen a few times. The V call is TRBV10-2, the J call TRBJ2-1, with 8 bases fitting TRBD1. The V gene end was trimmed by 3 bases and the J gene end by 5 bases; junction bases not matched to a gene: 6. The germline gives CDR1 WSHSY, CDR2 SAAADI. The CDR3 totals 15 residues. The CDR3 sequence: CASSDSDRGNNEQFF. The CDR3 bases are TGCGCCAGCAGTGACTCTGACAGGGGAAACAATGAGCAGTTCTTC.

CDR3 loop: CASSTTTSYNSPLHF. As DNA, the CDR3 is TGTGCCAGCAGCACAACGACCTCCTATAATTCACCCCTCCACTTT. V gene TRBV7-6 combines with J gene TRBJ1-6; D is unclear. Germline V gives CDR1 SGHVS, CDR2 FNYEAQ. Trimming shortened V by 5 bases and J by 0 bases, and 8 bases separated the two germline ends. CDR3 length: 15 amino acids.

This clone has just a few counts. The CDR3: CASSPHRDLTNEKLFF. In DNA form, the CDR3 reads TGCGCCAGCAGCCCACACCGGGATTTAACTAATGAAAAACTGTTTTTT. V is TRBV23-1 and J is TRBJ1-4; D is unclear. TRBV23-1 is noted as an ORF with a role that remains uncertain. This CDR3 is 16 amino acids long. Trimming pared 6 bases from V and 1 base from J, leaving 15 bases between.